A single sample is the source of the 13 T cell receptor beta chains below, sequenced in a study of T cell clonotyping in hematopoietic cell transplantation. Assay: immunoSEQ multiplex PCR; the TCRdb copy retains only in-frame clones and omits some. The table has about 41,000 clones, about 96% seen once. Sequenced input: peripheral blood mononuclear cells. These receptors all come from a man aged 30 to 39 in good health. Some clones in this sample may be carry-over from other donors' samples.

This CDR3 is CASSLVNTEAFF. The CDR3 DNA reads TGTGCCAGCAGCTTGGTGAACACTGAAGCTTTCTTT. The rearrangement uses TRBV5-8 and TRBJ1-1; D remains unclear. Germline V gene lookup returns CDR1 SGHTS and CDR2 YDEGEE. V lost 0 bases and J lost 0, with 0 bases in between. The CDR3 extends over 12 amino acids. Using reference TRBV5-8 and TRBJ1-1 for the parts outside the CDR3, the full variable domain is EAGVTQSPTHLIKTRGQQATLRCSPISGHTSVYWYQQALGLGLQFLLWYDEGEERNRGNFPPRFSGRQFPNYSSELNVNALELEDSALYLCASSLVNTEAFFGQGTRLTVV.

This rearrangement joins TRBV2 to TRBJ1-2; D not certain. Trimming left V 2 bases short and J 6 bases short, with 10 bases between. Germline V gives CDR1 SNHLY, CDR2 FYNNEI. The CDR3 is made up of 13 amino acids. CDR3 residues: CASSERVINGYTF. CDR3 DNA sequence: TGTGCCAGCAGTGAACGGGTGATAAATGGCTACACCTTC. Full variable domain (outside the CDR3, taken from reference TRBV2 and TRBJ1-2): EPEVTQTPSHQVTQMGQEVILRCVPISNHLYFYWYRQILGQKVEFLVSFYNNEISEKSEIFDDQFSVERPDGSNFTLKIRSTKLEDSAMYFCASSERVINGYTFGSGTRLTVV.

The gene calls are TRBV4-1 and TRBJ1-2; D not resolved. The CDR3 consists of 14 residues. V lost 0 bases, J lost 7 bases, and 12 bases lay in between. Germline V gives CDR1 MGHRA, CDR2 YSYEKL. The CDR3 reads CASSQDSGIPGYTF. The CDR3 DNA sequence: TGCGCCAGCAGCCAAGATTCGGGGATACCTGGCTACACCTTC.

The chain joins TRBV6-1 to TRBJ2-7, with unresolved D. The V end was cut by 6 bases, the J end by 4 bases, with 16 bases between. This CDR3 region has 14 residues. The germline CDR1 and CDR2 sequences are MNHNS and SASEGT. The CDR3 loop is CASSGLRLWYEQYF. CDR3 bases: TGTGCCAGCAGCGGCCTGAGGTTGTGGTACGAGCAGTACTTC.

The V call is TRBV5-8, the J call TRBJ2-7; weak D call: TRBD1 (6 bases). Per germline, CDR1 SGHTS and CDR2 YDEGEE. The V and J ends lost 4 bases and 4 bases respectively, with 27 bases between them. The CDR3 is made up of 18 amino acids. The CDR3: CASSPRRQGRRVRYEQYF. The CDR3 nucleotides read TGTGCCAGCAGCCCTAGGAGGCAGGGGCGCAGAGTAAGGTACGAGCAGTACTTC. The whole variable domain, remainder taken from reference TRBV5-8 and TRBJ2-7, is EAGVTQSPTHLIKTRGQQATLRCSPISGHTSVYWYQQALGLGLQFLLWYDEGEERNRGNFPPRFSGRQFPNYSSELNVNALELEDSALYLCASSPRRQGRRVRYEQYFGPGTRLTVT.

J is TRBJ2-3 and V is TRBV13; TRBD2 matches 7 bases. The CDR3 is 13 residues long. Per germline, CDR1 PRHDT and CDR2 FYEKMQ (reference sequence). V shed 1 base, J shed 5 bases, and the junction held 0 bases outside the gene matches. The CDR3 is CASSLVAGDTQYF. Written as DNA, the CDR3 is TGTGCCAGCAGCTTAGTAGCGGGAGATACGCAGTATTTT.

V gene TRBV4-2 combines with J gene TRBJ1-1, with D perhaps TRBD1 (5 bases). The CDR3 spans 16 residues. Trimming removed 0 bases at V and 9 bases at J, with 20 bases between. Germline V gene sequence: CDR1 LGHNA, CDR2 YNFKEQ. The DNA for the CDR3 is TGTGCCAGCAGCCAAGAGGTGAGCGTCGGGGACCCACAAGCTTTCTTT. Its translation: CASSQEVSVGDPQAFF.

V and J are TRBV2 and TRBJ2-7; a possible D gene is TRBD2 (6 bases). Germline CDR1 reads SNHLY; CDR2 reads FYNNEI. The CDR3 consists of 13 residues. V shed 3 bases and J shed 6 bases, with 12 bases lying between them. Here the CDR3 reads CASSDGAGGEQYF. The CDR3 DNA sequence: TGTGCCAGCAGTGATGGGGCCGGGGGCGAGCAGTACTTC.

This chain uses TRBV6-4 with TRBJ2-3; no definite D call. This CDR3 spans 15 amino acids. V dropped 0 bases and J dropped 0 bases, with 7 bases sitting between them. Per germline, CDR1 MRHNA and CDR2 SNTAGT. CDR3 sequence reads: CASSDSTASTDTQYF. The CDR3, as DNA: TGTGCCAGCAGTGACTCTACAGCTAGCACAGATACGCAGTATTTT.

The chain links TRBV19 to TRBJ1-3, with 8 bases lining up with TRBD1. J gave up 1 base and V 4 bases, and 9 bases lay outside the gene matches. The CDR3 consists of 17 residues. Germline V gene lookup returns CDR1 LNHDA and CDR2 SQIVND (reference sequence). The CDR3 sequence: CASSTTGVYVSGNTIYF. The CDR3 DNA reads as TGTGCCAGTAGTACGACAGGGGTGTACGTTTCTGGAAACACCATATATTTT.

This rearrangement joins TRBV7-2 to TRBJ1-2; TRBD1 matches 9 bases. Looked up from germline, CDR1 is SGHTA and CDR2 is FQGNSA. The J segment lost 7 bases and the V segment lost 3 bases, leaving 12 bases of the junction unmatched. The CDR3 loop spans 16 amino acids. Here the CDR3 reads CASSFLPGQGTPGYTF. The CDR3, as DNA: TGTGCCAGCAGCTTCCTACCGGGACAGGGTACTCCTGGCTACACCTTC.

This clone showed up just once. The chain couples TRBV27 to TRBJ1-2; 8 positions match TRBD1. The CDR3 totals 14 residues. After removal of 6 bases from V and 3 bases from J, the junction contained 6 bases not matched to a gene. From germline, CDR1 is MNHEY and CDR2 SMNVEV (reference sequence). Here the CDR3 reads CASSPQGVDYGYTF. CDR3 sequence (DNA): TGTGCCAGCAGCCCACAGGGGGTTGACTATGGCTACACCTTC.

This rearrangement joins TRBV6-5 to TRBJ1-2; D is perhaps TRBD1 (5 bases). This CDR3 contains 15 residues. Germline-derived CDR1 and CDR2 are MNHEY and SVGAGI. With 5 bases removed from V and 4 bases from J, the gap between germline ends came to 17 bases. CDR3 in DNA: TGTGCCAGCAGTCCGAACTCGGGCCAGGGCTATGGCTACACCTTC. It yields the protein CASSPNSGQGYGYTF.